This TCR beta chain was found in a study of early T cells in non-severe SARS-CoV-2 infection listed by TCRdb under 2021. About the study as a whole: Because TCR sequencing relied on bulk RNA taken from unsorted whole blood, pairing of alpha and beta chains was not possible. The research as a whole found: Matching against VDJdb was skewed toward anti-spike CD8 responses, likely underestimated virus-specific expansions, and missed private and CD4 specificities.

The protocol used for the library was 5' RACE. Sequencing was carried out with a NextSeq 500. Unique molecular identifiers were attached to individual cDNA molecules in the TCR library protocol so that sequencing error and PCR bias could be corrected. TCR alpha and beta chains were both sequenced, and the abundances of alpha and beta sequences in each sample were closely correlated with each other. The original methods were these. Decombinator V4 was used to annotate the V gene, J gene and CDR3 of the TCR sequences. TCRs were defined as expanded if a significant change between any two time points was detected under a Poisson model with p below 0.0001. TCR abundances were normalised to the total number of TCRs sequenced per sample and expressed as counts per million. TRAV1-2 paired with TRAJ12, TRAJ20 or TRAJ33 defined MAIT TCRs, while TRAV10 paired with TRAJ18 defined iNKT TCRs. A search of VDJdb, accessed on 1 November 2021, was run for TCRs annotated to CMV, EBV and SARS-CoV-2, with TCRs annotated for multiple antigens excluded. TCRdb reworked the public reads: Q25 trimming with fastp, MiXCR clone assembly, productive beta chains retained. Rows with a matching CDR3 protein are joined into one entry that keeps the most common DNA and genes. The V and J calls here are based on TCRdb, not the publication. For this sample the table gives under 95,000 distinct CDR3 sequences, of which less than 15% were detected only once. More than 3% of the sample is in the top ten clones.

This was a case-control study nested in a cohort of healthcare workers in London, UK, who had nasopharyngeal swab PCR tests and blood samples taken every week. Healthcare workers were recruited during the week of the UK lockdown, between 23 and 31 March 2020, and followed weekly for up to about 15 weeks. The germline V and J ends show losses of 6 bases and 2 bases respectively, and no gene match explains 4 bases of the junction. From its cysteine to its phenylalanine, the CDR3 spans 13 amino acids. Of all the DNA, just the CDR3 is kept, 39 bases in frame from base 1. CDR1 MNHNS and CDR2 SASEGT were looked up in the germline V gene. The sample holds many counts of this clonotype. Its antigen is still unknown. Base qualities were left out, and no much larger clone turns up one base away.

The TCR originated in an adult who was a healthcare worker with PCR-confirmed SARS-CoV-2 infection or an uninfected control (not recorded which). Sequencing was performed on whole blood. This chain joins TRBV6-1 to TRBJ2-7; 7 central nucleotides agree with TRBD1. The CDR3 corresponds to CASRFGTAYEQYF. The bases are TGTGCCAGCAGGTTCGGGACAGCCTACGAGCAGTACTTC.